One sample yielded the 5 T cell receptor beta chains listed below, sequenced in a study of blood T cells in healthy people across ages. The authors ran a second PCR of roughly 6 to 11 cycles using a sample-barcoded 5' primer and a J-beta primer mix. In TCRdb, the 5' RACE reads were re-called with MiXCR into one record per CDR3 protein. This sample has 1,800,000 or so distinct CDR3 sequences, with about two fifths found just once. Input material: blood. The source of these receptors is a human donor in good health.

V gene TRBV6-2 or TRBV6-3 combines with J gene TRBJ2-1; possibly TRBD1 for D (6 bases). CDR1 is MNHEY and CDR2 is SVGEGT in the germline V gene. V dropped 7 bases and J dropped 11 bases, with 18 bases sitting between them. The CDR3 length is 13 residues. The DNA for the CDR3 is TGTGCCAGCACTGACCGTTTGGGGGACAAGCAGTTCTTC. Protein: CASTDRLGDKQFF.

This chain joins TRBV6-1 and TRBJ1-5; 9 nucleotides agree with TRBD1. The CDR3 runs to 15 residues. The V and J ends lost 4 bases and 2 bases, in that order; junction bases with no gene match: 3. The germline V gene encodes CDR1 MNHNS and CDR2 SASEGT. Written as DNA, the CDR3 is TGTGCCAGCAGTGCCCGGACAGGGGGCAATCAGCCCCAGCATTTT. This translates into CASSARTGGNQPQHF.

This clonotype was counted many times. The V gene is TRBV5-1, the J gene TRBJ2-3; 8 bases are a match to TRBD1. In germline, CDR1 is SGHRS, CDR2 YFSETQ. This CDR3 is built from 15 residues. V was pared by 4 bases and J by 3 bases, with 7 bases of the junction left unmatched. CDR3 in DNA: TGCGCCAGCAGCGAAGGGACAGGCCCTACAGATACGCAGTATTTT. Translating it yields CASSEGTGPTDTQYF. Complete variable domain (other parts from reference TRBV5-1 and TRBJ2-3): KAGVTQTPRYLIKTRGQQVTLSCSPISGHRSVSWYQQTPGQGLQFLFEYFSETQRNKGNFPGRFSGRQFSNSRSEMNVSTLELGDSALYLCASSEGTGPTDTQYFGPGTRLTVL.

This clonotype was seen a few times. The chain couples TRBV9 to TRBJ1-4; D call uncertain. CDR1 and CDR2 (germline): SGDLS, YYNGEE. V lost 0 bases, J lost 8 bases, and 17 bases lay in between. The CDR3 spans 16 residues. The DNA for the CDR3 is TGTGCCAGCAGCGTAGGAGGCGAAGCGCTTGGGGAAAAACTGTTTTTT. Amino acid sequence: CASSVGGEALGEKLFF.

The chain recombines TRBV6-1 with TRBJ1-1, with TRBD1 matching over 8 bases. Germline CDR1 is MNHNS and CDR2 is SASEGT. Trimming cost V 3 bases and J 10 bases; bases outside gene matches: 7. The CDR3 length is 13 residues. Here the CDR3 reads CASSDGQGRIAFF. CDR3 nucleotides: TGTGCCAGCAGTGACGGACAGGGACGTATAGCTTTCTTT.